This TCR beta chain was sequenced for a study of blood T cell repertoires in COVID-19. Study details: Sites in the United States, Italy and Spain provided acute and convalescent COVID-19 samples. The cDNA or gDNA used as material had been derived from T cells, B-cell-depleted T cells, or PBMCs.

Authors' data handling: Amplification from reference gene primers served as the basis for estimated nucleated cell counts. TCRdb keeps only in-frame clones here, not all; method: immunoSEQ multiplex PCR. That table is the source of V, J and clone size, and D and trimming were worked out from the DNA. The table records more than 65,000 clones, roughly 87% of them present only once. The CDR3 is 19 residues long. Germline-derived CDR1 and CDR2 are SQVTM and ANQGSEA. This TCR derives from a man aged 50-59 years with active COVID-19. The J gene is TRBJ2-3, the V gene TRBV29-1; 11 nucleotides agree with TRBD2. The source material was peripheral blood. CDR3 in amino acids: CASLVRTPTTSGVTDTQYF. The CDR3, as DNA: TGCGCGAGTTTGGTCCGGACACCTACGACTAGCGGGGTCACAGATACGCAGTATTTT.